These 7 T cell receptor beta chains were all obtained from the same sample, sequenced in a study of T cell responses to AZD1222 COVID-19 vaccine. TCRdb's copy holds only in-frame clones and misses some; the assay was immunoSEQ multiplex PCR. Of some 110,000 clones in the sample, about 92% were seen once. This material consisted of peripheral blood, taken on day 0 of AZD1222 vaccination. The source of these receptors is an adult in good health.

Only one count was recorded for this clone. J is TRBJ2-7 and V is TRBV4-1; D might be TRBD2 (5 bases). Germline V gives CDR1 MGHRA, CDR2 YSYEKL. CDR3 size: 14 residues. V lost 3 bases to trimming and J lost 7 bases, with 16 bases between them. The CDR3 bases are TGCGCCAGCAGCCATAATTTAGCGCGCCTAGAGCAGTACTTC. Translated, it gives CASSHNLARLEQYF.

The CDR3 loop reads CASSPLGGYNEQFF. The CDR3 nucleotides read TGTGCCAGCTCACCCCTCGGGGGTTACAATGAGCAGTTCTTC. The rearrangement links TRBV18 to TRBJ2-1, with a possible D match to TRBD2 (6 bases). CDR1 and CDR2 from the germline V gene are KGHSH and LQKENI. Trimming took off 3 bases at V and 4 bases at J, with 10 bases between the two ends. The CDR3 length is 14 residues. Combining the CDR3 with reference TRBV18 and TRBJ2-1 gives the whole variable domain NAGVMQNPRHLVRRRGQEARLRCSPMKGHSHVYWYRQLPEEGLKFMVYLQKENIIDESGMPKERFSAEFPKEGPSILRIQQVVRGDSAAYFCASSPLGGYNEQFFGPGTRLTVL.

The chain employs TRBV9 and TRBJ2-7, with 13 positions matching TRBD2. Germline V lookup: CDR1 SGDLS, CDR2 YYNGEE. Trimming took 4 bases from V and 5 from J; bases not matched to a gene: 9. The CDR3 runs to 16 residues. CDR3 nucleotide sequence: TGTGCCAGCAGCCACCGGACTAGCGGGAGCCCCGACGAGCAGTACTTC. This codes for CASSHRTSGSPDEQYF.

With respect to this clone: The same CDR3 is also encoded by other DNA sequences in this sample. This chain links TRBV5-1 with TRBJ1-4; the D gene is possibly TRBD1 (6 bases). Per germline, CDR1 SGHRS and CDR2 YFSETQ. The CDR3 sequence is 14 residues long. V was pared by 2 bases and J by 8 bases, with 13 bases between. The CDR3 DNA is TGCGCCAGCAGCTTAACAGGGATAAACGAAAAACTGTTTTTT. This sequence encodes CASSLTGINEKLFF. The full variable domain, completed using reference TRBV5-1 and TRBJ1-4, is KAGVTQTPRYLIKTRGQQVTLSCSPISGHRSVSWYQQTPGQGLQFLFEYFSETQRNKGNFPGRFSGRQFSNSRSEMNVSTLELGDSALYLCASSLTGINEKLFFGSGTQLSVL.

The chain uses TRBV7-2 and TRBJ2-6, with 8 bases matching TRBD2. Looked up from germline, CDR1 is SGHTA and CDR2 is FQGNSA. The CDR3 covers 17 residues. J was trimmed by 2 bases and V by 3 bases; bases with no gene match: 6. The CDR3, as DNA: TGTGCCAGCAGCTTTGCGGAGCGGGAGCCTGGGGCCAACGTCCTGACTTTC. Residues: CASSFAEREPGANVLTF. The full variable domain, in which reference TRBV7-2 and TRBJ2-6 provide the parts outside the CDR3, is GAGVSQSPSNKVTEKGKDVELRCDPISGHTALYWYRQSLGQGLEFLIYFQGNSAPDKSGLPSDRFSAERTGGSVSTLTIQRTQQEDSAVYLCASSFAEREPGANVLTFGAGSRLTVL.

The CDR3 bases are TGTGCCAGCAGTCCTTATAATTCACCCCTCCACTTT. It is translated as CASSPYNSPLHF. The V call is TRBV14, the J call TRBJ1-6; D ambiguous. CDR1 and CDR2 from the germline V gene are SGHDN and FVKESK. Trimming left V 6 bases short and J 4 bases short, with 4 bases between. This CDR3 comprises 12 residues.

V gene TRBV3-1 (or the pseudogene TRBV3-2) combines with J gene TRBJ2-5; D remains unclear. This CDR3 has 12 residues. Germline CDR1 reads LGHDT; CDR2 reads YNNKEL (reference sequence). Trimming removed 4 bases from V and 4 bases from J, with 7 bases in between. The CDR3 sequence is CASSPPAETQYF. In DNA, the CDR3 is TGTGCCAGCAGCCCCCCCGCAGAGACCCAGTACTTC.